This is a list of T cell receptor beta chains from one sample in a study of beta chain features in type 1 diabetes. Method: immunoSEQ multiplex PCR; TCRdb's copy keeps in-frame clones and lacks some. This sample has 250,000 to 300,000 clones, with about 23% found just once. Sequencing used naive CD4+ T cells from blood. The origin of the receptors is a woman aged 30 to 39 with type 1 diabetes. Each CDR3 is given with its conserved first and last residue. D genes are given only for firm matches. The listing skips clone size in some rows; elsewhere it reads once, few, many or a size class.

>TRBV4-2|TRBJ2-1|.|TRBD2|17
TGTGCCAGCAGCCAACCGACTAGCGGGGTCTCCTACAATGAGCAGTTCTTC
CASSQPTSGVSYNEQFF
>TRBV30|TRBJ2-3|.|TRBD1|14
TGTGCCTGGAACCCCTGGACAGGGGACGATACGCAGTATTTT
CAWNPWTGDDTQYF
>TRBV27|TRBJ2-7|few|TRBD2|14
TGTGCCAGCAGTTTAGGAGCGGGGGTCTACGAGCAGTACTTC
CASSLGAGVYEQYF
>TRBV7-7|TRBJ2-1|.|TRBD1|16
TGTGCTAGCAGCAAAACCCTGGACAGGGTCCCCAATGAGCAGTTCTTC
CASSKTLDRVPNEQFF
>TRBV28|TRBJ1-1|.|.|12
TGTGCCAGCAGTTCGGTGAACACTGAAGCTTTCTTT
CASSSVNTEAFF
>TRBV7-2|TRBJ2-1|few|TRBD2|15
TGTGCCAGCAGCATCAGCGGGACTAGCGGAAATGAGCAGTTCTTC
CASSISGTSGNEQFF
>TRBV30|TRBJ1-1|few|TRBD1|13
TGTGCCTGGAGTCGACAGGGAAACACTGAAGCTTTCTTT
CAWSRQGNTEAFF
>TRBV9|TRBJ1-2|.|TRBD1|15
TGTGCCAGCAGCCCTTGGACAGGGGACAACTATGGCTACACCTTC
CASSPWTGDNYGYTF
>TRBV27|TRBJ2-5|.|.|14
TGTGCCAGCAGTCTGGACAGCTTAGACGAGACCCAGTACTTC
CASSLDSLDETQYF
>TRBV7-6|TRBJ2-7|.|TRBD2|18
TGTGCCAGCAGCCCCGTCCACCTAGCGGGAGCGCCTCTGTACGAGCAGTACTTC
CASSPVHLAGAPLYEQYF
>TRBV9|TRBJ2-6|few|.|18
TGTGCCAGCAGCGTAGTTGGAACAGGGTTAGCTGGGGCCAACGTCCTGACTTTC
CASSVVGTGLAGANVLTF
>TRBV27|TRBJ1-5|few|.|14
TGTGCCAGCAGTCCCAACGGGTTCGGTCAGCCCCAGCATTTT
CASSPNGFGQPQHF
>TRBV9|TRBJ2-3|.|.|14
TGTGCCAGCAGCGTTGCGGGGAACACAGATACGCAGTATTTT
CASSVAGNTDTQYF
>TRBV5-1|TRBJ2-1|.|.|13
TGCGCCAGCAGCGGCAGCTCCTACAATGAGCAGTTCTTC
CASSGSSYNEQFF
>TRBV29-1|TRBJ2-1|.|TRBD2|17
TGCAGCGTTGAAAGGCTAGCGGGAGGTGGGGAAAACAATGAGCAGTTCTTC
CSVERLAGGGENNEQFF
>TRBV23-1|TRBJ2-5|few|TRBD1|20
TGCGCCAGCAGTCAATCCACGGACAGGGGGAAGGTCTTGCACCAAGAGACCCAGTACTTC
CASSQSTDRGKVLHQETQYF
>TRBV4-2|TRBJ2-6|.|.|17
TGTGCCAGCAGCCAAGAACGCAGGGGATCTGGGGCCAACGTCCTGACTTTC
CASSQERRGSGANVLTF
>TRBV4-2|TRBJ2-7|few|TRBD2|18
TGTGCCAGCAGCCTGTCTATAGCGGGAGGCTTCGACTCCTACGAGCAGTACTTC
CASSLSIAGGFDSYEQYF
>TRBV19|TRBJ2-2|few|.|14
TGTGCCAGTAAGCAACGGGAGCCCACCGGGGAGCTGTTTTTT
CASKQREPTGELFF
>TRBV5-6|TRBJ2-1|few|TRBD2|15
TGTGCCAGCAGCCTTAGCGGGAGGGCGCGTTATGAGCAGTTCTTC
CASSLSGRARYEQFF
>TRBV7-9|TRBJ1-2|.|.|12
TGTGCCAGCAGCTTAATGTTAGATGGCTACACCTTC
CASSLMLDGYTF
>TRBV4-1|TRBJ2-1|.|TRBD2|18
TGCGCCAGCAGCCAAGATCGAGGGGTCGGGACTAGCGTCTATGAGCGGTTCTTC
CASSQDRGVGTSVYERFF
>TRBV28|TRBJ2-7|.|TRBD1|15
TGTGCCAGCAGTTCAACCGGGACAGGGGGCTACGAGCAGTACTTC
CASSSTGTGGYEQYF
>TRBV20-1|TRBJ2-7|few|.|10
TGCAGGGCGGCGGGGAACGAGCAGTACTTC
CRAAGNEQYF
>TRBV9|TRBJ2-5|few|.|14
TGTGCCAGCAGCGTAGACTATATCCAAGAGACCCAGTACTTC
CASSVDYIQETQYF
>TRBV30|TRBJ1-1|.|TRBD1|14
TGTGCCTGGACCTTGCTACAGGGGGGCACTGAAGCTTTCTTT
CAWTLLQGGTEAFF
>TRBV27|TRBJ2-3|few|.|13
TGTGCCAGCAGGCGACTTGACACAGATACGCAGTATTTT
CASRRLDTDTQYF
>TRBV6-5|TRBJ2-7|.|TRBD1|12
TGTGCCAGCAGTTCTTGGGACAGCGAGCAGTACTTC
CASSSWDSEQYF
>TRBV18|TRBJ2-7|few|TRBD1|13
TGTGCCAGCTCATTGGGACAGGTCTCCGAGCAGTACTTC
CASSLGQVSEQYF
>TRBV5-1|TRBJ2-3|.|TRBD2|16
TGCGCCAGCAGCTTGGCTGCTAGCGGGACGACAGATACGCAGTATTTT
CASSLAASGTTDTQYF
>TRBV7-9|TRBJ1-1|.|TRBD1|13
TGTGCCAGCAGCTTCTTGACAGGGTATGAAGCTTTCTTT
CASSFLTGYEAFF
>TRBV29-1|TRBJ1-3|.|.|15
TGCAGCGTTGTTTTCGGACAGCACTCTGGAAACACCATATATTTT
CSVVFGQHSGNTIYF
>TRBV29-1|TRBJ2-3|few|TRBD1|13
TGCAGCGCAGACGACAGGGGCACAGATACGCAGTATTTT
CSADDRGTDTQYF
>TRBV27|TRBJ1-1|few|.|13
TGTGCCAGCAGTCTAAGGAGGGACACTGAAGCTTTCTTT
CASSLRRDTEAFF
>TRBV29-1|TRBJ1-2|few|TRBD1|11
TGCAGCGTTACAGGGGTAGATGGCTACACCTTC
CSVTGVDGYTF
>TRBV4-1|TRBJ2-7|few|.|18
TGCGCCAGCTCCCCGGGAACTTATGGTGATACGGCCACCTACGAGCAGTACTTC
CASSPGTYGDTATYEQYF
>TRBV6-6|TRBJ2-7|few|.|14
TGTGCCAGCAGTTCATGGACGGGAGCGAACGAGCAGTACTTC
CASSSWTGANEQYF
>TRBV9|TRBJ1-2|.|.|15
TGTGCCAGCAGCGTAGCCGGGTTGTCGGACTATGGCTACACCTTC
CASSVAGLSDYGYTF
>TRBV9|TRBJ2-7|.|.|16
TGTGCCAGCAGCGTAGAGCAGGGAGGAGGAATCTACGAGCAGTACTTC
CASSVEQGGGIYEQYF
>TRBV29-1|TRBJ2-7|.|.|11
TGCAGCGTTGCAACGGGAGACGAGCAGTACTTC
CSVATGDEQYF
>TRBV4-1|TRBJ2-1|.|TRBD2|13
TGCGCCAGCAGCCCCCCAACTAGCGATGAGCAGTTCTTC
CASSPPTSDEQFF
>TRBV11-1|TRBJ2-7|few|TRBD1|13
TGTGCCAGCAGCAGCGGGACAGGGAGCGAGCAGTACTTC
CASSSGTGSEQYF
>TRBV11-3|TRBJ2-2|.|TRBD1|15
TGTGCCAGCAGCCCGGGACAGGGGTCCACCGGGGAGCTGTTTTTT
CASSPGQGSTGELFF
>TRBV2|TRBJ1-2|few|.|15
TGTGCCAGCAGTGAATCACGGTATAATAGCGATGGCTACACCTTC
CASSESRYNSDGYTF
>TRBV18|TRBJ2-7|few|TRBD2|14
TGTGCCAGCTCACCGTCTAGCGGGACCTACGCGCAGTACTTC
CASSPSSGTYAQYF
>TRBV7-9|TRBJ2-2|few|.|16
TGTGCCAGCAGTAGACTAGACTACGCGAACACCGGGGAGCTGTTTTTT
CASSRLDYANTGELFF
>TRBV7-9|TRBJ2-3|.|TRBD1|13
TGTGCCAGCAGCATGACAGGGGCAGATACGCAGTATTTT
CASSMTGADTQYF
>TRBV15|TRBJ1-5|.|.|13
TGTGCCACCAGCAGAGATCCAGTCCAGCCCCAGCATTTT
CATSRDPVQPQHF
>TRBV5-1|TRBJ2-1|.|.|12
TGCGCCAGCAGCGCACAGGGTGGAGAGCAGTTCTTC
CASSAQGGEQFF
>TRBV30|TRBJ2-5|.|.|13
TGTGCCTGGACTCCGGACACAGGGGAGACCCAGTACTTC
CAWTPDTGETQYF
>TRBV7-3|TRBJ2-3|.|TRBD2|16
TGTGCCAGCAGCCCATCTAGCGGGTCAAGCACAGATACGCAGTATTTT
CASSPSSGSSTDTQYF
>TRBV19|TRBJ2-3|.|TRBD2|16
TGTGCCAGTAGTAACCAGGGACTAGCGGGAGCAGATACGCAGTATTTT
CASSNQGLAGADTQYF
>TRBV23-1|TRBJ2-1|few|.|17
TGCGCCAGCAGTCACCCTTTCCGGGGCAGGGGGGACAATGAGCAGTTCTTC
CASSHPFRGRGDNEQFF
>TRBV29-1|TRBJ1-2|.|.|16
TGCAGCGTTGAAGATCAGGGGCCCCAACGCTCCTATGGCTACACCTTC
CSVEDQGPQRSYGYTF
>TRBV4-2|TRBJ1-2|.|.|16
TGTGCCAGCAGCCAGAATTACGCACCCACGAGCTATGGCTACACCTTC
CASSQNYAPTSYGYTF
>TRBV2|TRBJ2-7|.|TRBD2|15
TGTGCCAGCACGACTAGCGTGTCACTCTCCTACGAGCAGTACTTC
CASTTSVSLSYEQYF
>TRBV7-2|TRBJ1-1|.|.|14
TGTGCCAGCAGCTTAGTAGGAAAGGGGCTTGAAGCTTTCTTT
CASSLVGKGLEAFF
>TRBV4-2|TRBJ1-2|.|.|13
TGTGCCAGCAGCCCAGGGGATTCCTATGGCTACACCTTC
CASSPGDSYGYTF